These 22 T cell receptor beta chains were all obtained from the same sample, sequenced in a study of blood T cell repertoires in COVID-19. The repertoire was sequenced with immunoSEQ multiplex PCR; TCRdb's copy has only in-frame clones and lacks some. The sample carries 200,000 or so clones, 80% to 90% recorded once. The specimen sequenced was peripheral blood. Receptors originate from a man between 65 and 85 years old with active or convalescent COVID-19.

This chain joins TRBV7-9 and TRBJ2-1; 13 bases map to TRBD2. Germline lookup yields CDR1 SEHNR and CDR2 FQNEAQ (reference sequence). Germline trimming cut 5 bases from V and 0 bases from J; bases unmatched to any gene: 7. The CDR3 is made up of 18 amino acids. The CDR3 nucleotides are TGTGCCAGCAGCCCGCTCGGACTAGCGGGGGCCTCCTACAATGAGCAGTTCTTC. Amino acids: CASSPLGLAGASYNEQFF.

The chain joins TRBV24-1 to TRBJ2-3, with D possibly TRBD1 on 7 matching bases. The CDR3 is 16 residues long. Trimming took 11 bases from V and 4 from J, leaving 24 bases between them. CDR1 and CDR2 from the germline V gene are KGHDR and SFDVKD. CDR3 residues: CAISRLGRGVPDTQYF. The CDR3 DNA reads TGTGCCATCAGCCGATTGGGCAGGGGGGTCCCAGATACGCAGTATTTT.

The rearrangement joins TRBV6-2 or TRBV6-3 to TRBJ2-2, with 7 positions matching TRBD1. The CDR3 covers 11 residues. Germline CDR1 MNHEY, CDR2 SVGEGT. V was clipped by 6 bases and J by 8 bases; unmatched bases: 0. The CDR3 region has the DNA TGTGCCAGCAGCAGGGGGGGGGAGCTGTTTTTT. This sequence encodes CASSRGGELFF.

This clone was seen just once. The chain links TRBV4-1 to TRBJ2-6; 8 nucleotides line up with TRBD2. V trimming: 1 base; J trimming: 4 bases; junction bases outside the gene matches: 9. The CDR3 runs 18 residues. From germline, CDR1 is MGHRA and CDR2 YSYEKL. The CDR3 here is CASSQVGAGAPGANVLTF. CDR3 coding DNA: TGCGCCAGCAGCCAAGTGGGAGCGGGAGCTCCCGGGGCCAACGTCCTGACTTTC.

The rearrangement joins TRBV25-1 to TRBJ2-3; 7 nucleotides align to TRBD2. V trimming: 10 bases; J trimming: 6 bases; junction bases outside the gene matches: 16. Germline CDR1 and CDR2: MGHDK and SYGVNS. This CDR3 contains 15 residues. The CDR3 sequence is CATTAGPPFADTQYF. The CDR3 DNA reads TGTGCCACCACAGCGGGGCCACCATTTGCGGATACGCAGTATTTT.

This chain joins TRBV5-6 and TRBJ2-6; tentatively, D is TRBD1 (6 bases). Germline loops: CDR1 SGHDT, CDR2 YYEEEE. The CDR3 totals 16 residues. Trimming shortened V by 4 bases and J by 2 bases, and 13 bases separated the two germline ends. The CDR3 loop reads CASSRTGSAGANVLTF. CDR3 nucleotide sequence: TGTGCCAGCAGCCGTACAGGGTCCGCTGGGGCCAACGTCCTGACTTTC.

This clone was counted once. The CDR3 DNA follows: TGTGCCAGCAGGATTAGCGGGGGAGGGATCACCGGGGAGCTGTTTTTT. This sequence encodes CASRISGGGITGELFF. The genes are TRBV3-1 (or the pseudogene TRBV3-2) and TRBJ2-2; TRBD2 agrees at 9 bases. CDR3 length equals 16 residues. The V gene end was trimmed by 6 bases and the J gene end by 4 bases; junction bases not matched to a gene: 9. Per the germline V gene, CDR1 is LGHDT and CDR2 is YNNKEL (reference sequence).

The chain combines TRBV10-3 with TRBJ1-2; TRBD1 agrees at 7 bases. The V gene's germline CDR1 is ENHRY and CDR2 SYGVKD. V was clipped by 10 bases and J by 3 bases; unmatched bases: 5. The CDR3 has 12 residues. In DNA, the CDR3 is TGTGCCACTCATCAGGGGGACTATGGCTACACCTTC. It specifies CATHQGDYGYTF.

CDR3 sequence reads: CATSTRGIPNEQYF. The CDR3 DNA reads TGTGCCACCAGCACAAGGGGAATTCCTAACGAGCAGTACTTC. The genes are TRBV15 and TRBJ2-7; D may be TRBD1 (5 bases). The germline V gene encodes CDR1 LNHNV and CDR2 YYDKDF (reference sequence). The V and J ends lost 4 bases and 5 bases respectively, with 15 bases between them. The CDR3 consists of 14 residues.

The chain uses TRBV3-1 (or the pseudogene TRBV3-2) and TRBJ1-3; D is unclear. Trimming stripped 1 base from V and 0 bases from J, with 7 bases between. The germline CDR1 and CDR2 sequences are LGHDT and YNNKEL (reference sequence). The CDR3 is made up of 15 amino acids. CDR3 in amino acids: CASSQVPGSGNTIYF. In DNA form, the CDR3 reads TGTGCCAGCAGCCAAGTTCCAGGCTCTGGAAACACCATATATTTT.

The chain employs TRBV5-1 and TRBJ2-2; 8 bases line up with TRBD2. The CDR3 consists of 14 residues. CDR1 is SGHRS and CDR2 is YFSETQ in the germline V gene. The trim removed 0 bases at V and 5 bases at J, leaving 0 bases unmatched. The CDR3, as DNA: TGCGCCAGCAGCTTGGCGGGGGGGACCGGGGAGCTGTTTTTT. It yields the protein CASSLAGGTGELFF.

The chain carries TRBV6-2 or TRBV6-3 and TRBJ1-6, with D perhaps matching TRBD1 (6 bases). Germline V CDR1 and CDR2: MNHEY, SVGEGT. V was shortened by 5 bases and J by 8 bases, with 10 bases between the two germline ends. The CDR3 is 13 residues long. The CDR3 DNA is TGTGCCAGCAGTCTACGGACAGATTCACCCCTCCACTTT. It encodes CASSLRTDSPLHF.

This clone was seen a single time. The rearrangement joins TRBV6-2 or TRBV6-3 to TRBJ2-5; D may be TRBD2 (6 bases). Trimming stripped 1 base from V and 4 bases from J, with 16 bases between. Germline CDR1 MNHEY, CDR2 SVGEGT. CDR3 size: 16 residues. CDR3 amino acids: CASSYYSGGIGETQYF. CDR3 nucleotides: TGTGCCAGCAGTTACTATAGTGGCGGGATTGGAGAGACCCAGTACTTC.

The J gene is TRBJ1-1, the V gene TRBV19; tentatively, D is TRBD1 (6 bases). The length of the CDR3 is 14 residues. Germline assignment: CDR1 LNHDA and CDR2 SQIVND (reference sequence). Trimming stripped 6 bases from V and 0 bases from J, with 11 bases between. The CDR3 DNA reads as TGTGCCAGTAGGAGACAGGTTTTGAACACTGAAGCTTTCTTT. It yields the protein CASRRQVLNTEAFF.

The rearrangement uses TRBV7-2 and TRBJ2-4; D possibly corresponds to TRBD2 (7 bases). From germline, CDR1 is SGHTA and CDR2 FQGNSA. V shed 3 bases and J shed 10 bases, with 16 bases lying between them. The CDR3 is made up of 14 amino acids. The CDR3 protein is CASSLGGGGWIQYF. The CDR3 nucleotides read TGTGCCAGCAGCTTGGGGGGCGGGGGATGGATTCAGTACTTC.

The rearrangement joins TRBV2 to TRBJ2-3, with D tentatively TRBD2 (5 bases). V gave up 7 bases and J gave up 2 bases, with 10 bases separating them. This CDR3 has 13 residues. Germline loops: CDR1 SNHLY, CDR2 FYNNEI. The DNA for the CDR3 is TGTGCCAGCATGGGTCGGGACACAGATACGCAGTATTTT. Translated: CASMGRDTDTQYF.

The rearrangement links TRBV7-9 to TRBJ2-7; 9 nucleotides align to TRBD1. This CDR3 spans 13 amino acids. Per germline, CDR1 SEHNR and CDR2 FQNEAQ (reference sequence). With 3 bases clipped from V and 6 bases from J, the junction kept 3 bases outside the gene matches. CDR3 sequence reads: CASSFGTGREQYF. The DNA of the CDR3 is TGTGCCAGCAGCTTCGGGACAGGGCGCGAGCAGTACTTC.

As DNA, the CDR3 is TGTGCCAGCAGTGAGTCAGAAATGAACACTGAAGCTTTCTTT. It is translated as CASSESEMNTEAFF. The rearrangement uses TRBV2 and TRBJ1-1, with D hard to call. This CDR3 has 14 residues. Trimming pared 3 bases from V and 0 bases from J, leaving 8 bases between. CDR1 SNHLY and CDR2 FYNNEI come from the germline V gene.

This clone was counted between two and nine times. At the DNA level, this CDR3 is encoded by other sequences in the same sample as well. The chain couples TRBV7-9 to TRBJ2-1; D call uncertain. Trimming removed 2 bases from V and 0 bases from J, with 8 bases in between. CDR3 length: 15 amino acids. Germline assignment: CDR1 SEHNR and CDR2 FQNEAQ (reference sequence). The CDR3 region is CASSLSGSSYNEQFF. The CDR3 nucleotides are TGTGCCAGCAGCTTATCTGGTAGCTCCTACAATGAGCAGTTCTTC.

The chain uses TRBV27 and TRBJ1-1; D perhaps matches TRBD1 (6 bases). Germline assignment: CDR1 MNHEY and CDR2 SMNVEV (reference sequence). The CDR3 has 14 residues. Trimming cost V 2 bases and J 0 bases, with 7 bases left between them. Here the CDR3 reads CASSLGTMNTEAFF. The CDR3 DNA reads TGTGCCAGCAGTTTAGGGACAATGAACACTGAAGCTTTCTTT.

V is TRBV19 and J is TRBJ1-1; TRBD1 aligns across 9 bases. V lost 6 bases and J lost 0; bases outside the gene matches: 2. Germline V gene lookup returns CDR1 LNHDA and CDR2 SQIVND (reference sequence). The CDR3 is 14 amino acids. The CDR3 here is CASSTGGMNTEAFF. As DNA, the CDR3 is TGTGCCAGTAGCACAGGGGGCATGAACACTGAAGCTTTCTTT. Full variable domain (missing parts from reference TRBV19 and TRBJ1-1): DGGITQSPKYLFRKEGQNVTLSCEQNLNHDAMYWYRQDPGQGLRLIYYSQIVNDFQKGDIAEGYSVSREKKESFPLTVTSAQKNPTAFYLCASSTGGMNTEAFFGQGTRLTVV.

The CDR3 loop reads CASSLESGRGSKNIQYF. The CDR3, as DNA: TGTGCCAGCAGCTTAGAATCGGGCAGGGGCTCCAAAAACATTCAGTACTTC. V gene TRBV11-2 combines with J gene TRBJ2-4, with a weak D call TRBD1 (6 bases). Germline V gene lookup returns CDR1 SGHAT and CDR2 FQNNGV. Trimming stripped 0 bases from V and 2 bases from J, with 14 bases between. The CDR3 is 17 residues long.